This T cell receptor (beta chain) derives from a study of PD-1 blockade in mismatch repair-deficient tumors. Across the whole study: Patients had over ten mismatch repair-deficient cancer types and were previously treated and progressing.

Whole-study findings and limits: Rapid post-treatment expansion, then contraction, generally preceding radiologic response, marked tumor-resident clones.

Germline V CDR1 and CDR2: MRHNA, SNTAGT. The ends were cut back, 0 bases at V and 7 bases at J, with 10 bases in the middle. The length of the CDR3 is 14 residues. PCR or immunohistochemistry showed mismatch repair deficiency in every enrolled patient. The TCR-sequenced patients were a few responders to pembrolizumab. TCRdb keeps only in-frame clones here, not all; method: immunoSEQ multiplex PCR. The sample lists roughly 53,000 clones; around 80% were seen once. Points on this clone: As yet, its antigen is unknown.

V usage is TRBV6-4 and J usage is TRBJ1-5; the D gene is possibly TRBD1 (5 bases). Sequencing used peripheral blood, obtained 4 weeks after starting pembrolizumab. The TCR originated in an adult with mismatch repair-deficient cancer. Here the CDR3 DNA reads TGTGCCAGCAGTGACTCGGGGGTTCACCAGCCCCAGCATTTT. This sequence encodes CASSDSGVHQPQHF.